This TCR beta chain comes out of a study of blood T cells in healthy people across ages (dated by TCRdb to between 2014 and 2017). With regard to the full study: In model experiments, roughly one uniquely barcoded TCR beta cDNA molecule per two T cells was captured by template switching. Using deep sequencing normalized with unique cDNA molecular identifiers, the study measured how TCR beta repertoire diversity changes with age. To avoid experimental bias, donors of different ages were randomly spread across the sequencing lanes. Four age groups were formed from the donors: young (average approximately 17 years), middle-aged (just under 40), aged (roughly 59) and long-lived (about 75). Two additional independent replicas of 1 million unique cDNA reads from the same blood draw were analyzed for two donors (one aged 18 to 30 and one aged 80 or older).

V has 5 bases trimmed and J has 6 bases trimmed; junction bases matching no gene number 7. The cysteine opens and the phenylalanine closes a CDR3 of 14 amino acids. Only CDR3 DNA remains: 42 bases, in frame from the first base. As encoded in the germline V gene (reference sequence), CDR1 is DFQATT while CDR2 is SNEGSKA. Results the study describes overall, beyond this receptor: Because the CMV infection status of the donors was unknown, age-related changes in expanded clonotypes may potentially have been confounded. Estimates of total diversity based on one million sequenced T cells were regarded as lower bounds and as underestimates. Observed TCR beta diversity per million T cells fell roughly linearly with age, and a significant reduction was already apparent by age roughly 40. Observed TCR beta diversity correlated strongly with the percentage of naive T cells measured by flow cytometry. Compared with the aged group, more naive CD4+ T cells, fewer expanded clones and increased TCR diversity were shown by the long-lived group, suggesting age selection. Conclusive comparison of naive and antigen-experienced compartments was prevented by the profiling of bulk unsorted PBMCs.

The donors were 40 or so Caucasian individuals from Russia, aged about 6 to 95 years, who were systemically healthy. Each donor gave about 9.7 milliliters of peripheral blood, drawn into EDTA-treated Vacutainer tubes. Ficoll-Paque density-gradient centrifugation was used to isolate PBMCs, with at least 6.5 million obtained per sample. Total RNA was extracted from PBMCs with Trizol reagent, with at least 6 micrograms obtained per sample. For every donor, an aliquot of PBMCs went through flow cytometry to measure the percentages of naive CD45RAhigh/CD27high T cells. Details on this clonotype: Its antigen target is currently unknown. No quality values exist for individual bases; no much larger clone is one base distant.

Libraries were constructed by 5' RACE. Data came from an Illumina HiSeq 2500. The second PCR ran for roughly 6 to 11 cycles and used a J-beta primer mix along with a sample-barcoded 5' primer. A unique molecular identifier was introduced onto each TCR beta cDNA molecule by a template-switch 5' adaptor carrying 12 random nucleotides. Each sample yielded at least 2.5 million CDR3-containing paired-end reads. First-strand cDNA was synthesized from all RNA with the Mint cDNA synthesis kit, primed by a TRBC-specific oligonucleotide. After uracil-DNA glycosylase treatment, a first 18-cycle PCR used universal primers M1SS and BC2_uni_R on all cDNA. On the study's bioinformatics: Normalization of each sample was performed by random selection of 1 million high-quality reads, each carrying a distinct molecular identifier. Instead of being binned into consensus sequences, reads with shared molecular identifiers were discarded. CDR3 identification, clonotype clustering and error correction used MiTCR with a Q25 quality threshold and the strictest error-elimination algorithm. A nonparametric unseen species model with Euler transformation was used to estimate lower-bound total TCR beta diversity. The public sequencing data were trimmed at Q25 with fastp and processed into clonotypes with MiXCR by TCRdb, which kept only in-frame beta chains. Each entry merges the rows of one CDR3 protein and shows their most common DNA and genes. It is TCRdb's table, rather than the study itself, that gives the V and J calls and clone size. Within this sample are around 690,000 distinct CDR3 sequences, with roughly three fifths of them counted one time only. The leading ten clones occupy over 30% of the sample.

The chain is assembled from TRBV20-1 and TRBJ2-3, and 11 junctional nucleotides match TRBD2. Sample: blood. The receptor was isolated from a man aged 55 to 69 in good health. The DNA sequence is as follows: TGCAGTGCTGGGACTAGCGGCTTCACGGATACGCAGTATTTT. Its translation reads: CSAGTSGFTDTQYF.